This entry lists 6 T cell receptor beta chains sequenced from one sample in a study of identifying expanded T cells in peripheral blood. Here immunoSEQ multiplex PCR was the method, and the copy in TCRdb shows in-frame clones only, minus some. Of tens of thousands of clones in the sample, approximately 88% are singletons; the top ten hold about 6%. The sequenced material came from blood. These receptors came from a person aged 18-70 years in good health.

Of note for this clone: With a much larger clone just one base away, this may be a read error. This sequence joins TRBV5-8 and TRBJ2-2; 7 bases are shared with TRBD1. CDR3 length equals 15 residues. V lost 0 bases, J lost 3 bases, and 2 bases stayed unmatched. The germline V gene encodes CDR1 SGHTS and CDR2 YDEGEE. The CDR3 DNA follows: TGTGCCAGCAGCTTGGTTCAGGGGGACACCGGGGAGCTGTTTTTT. Its protein is CASSLVQGDTGELFF.

V and J are TRBV7-2 and TRBJ1-2; D gene unclear. The CDR3 consists of 15 residues. The germline V gene has CDR1 SGHTA and CDR2 FQGNSA. Trimming removed 4 bases from V and 4 bases from J, with 16 bases in between. This CDR3 is CASSSPDRPSYGYTF. The CDR3 DNA is TGTGCCAGCAGCTCGCCGGACCGACCCTCCTATGGCTACACCTTC.

Only one count was recorded for this clone. The chain employs TRBV5-1 and TRBJ1-2; 7 nucleotides line up with TRBD1. This CDR3 comprises 16 residues. Germline CDR1 SGHRS, CDR2 YFSETQ. With 4 bases clipped from V and 0 bases from J, the junction kept 9 bases outside the gene matches. This chain's CDR3 is CASSGGTAGPNYGYTF. The CDR3 region has the DNA TGCGCCAGCAGCGGAGGGACAGCGGGTCCTAACTATGGCTACACCTTC.

V and J are TRBV11-2 and TRBJ1-1; D remains ambiguous. Between the trimmed V and J ends, which lost 5 bases and 1 base, there was a span of 8 bases. The V gene's germline CDR1 is SGHAT and CDR2 FQNNGV. The CDR3 has 13 residues. The CDR3 protein is CASSTQRNTEAFF. DNA of the CDR3: TGTGCCAGCAGCACTCAGCGGAACACTGAAGCTTTCTTT.

The chain combines TRBV11-3 with TRBJ1-1, with TRBD1 matching over 7 bases. Germline trimming cut 1 base from V and 3 bases from J; bases unmatched to any gene: 11. CDR1 SGHNT and CDR2 YENEEA come from the germline V gene. This CDR3 is built from 17 residues. CDR3 in amino acids: CASSLGMTGMRDTEAFF. The CDR3 DNA follows: TGTGCCAGCAGCTTAGGAATGACAGGGATGAGGGACACTGAAGCTTTCTTT.

The chain joins TRBV7-9 to TRBJ1-5; TRBD1 matches 7 bases. J lost 0 bases, V lost 5 bases, and 4 bases had no gene match. This CDR3 spans 15 amino acids. Germline V gene sequence: CDR1 SEHNR, CDR2 FQNEAQ (reference sequence). CDR3 protein: CASSQGQLSNQPQHF. CDR3 nucleotides: TGTGCCAGCAGCCAGGGACAGCTTAGCAATCAGCCCCAGCATTTT.